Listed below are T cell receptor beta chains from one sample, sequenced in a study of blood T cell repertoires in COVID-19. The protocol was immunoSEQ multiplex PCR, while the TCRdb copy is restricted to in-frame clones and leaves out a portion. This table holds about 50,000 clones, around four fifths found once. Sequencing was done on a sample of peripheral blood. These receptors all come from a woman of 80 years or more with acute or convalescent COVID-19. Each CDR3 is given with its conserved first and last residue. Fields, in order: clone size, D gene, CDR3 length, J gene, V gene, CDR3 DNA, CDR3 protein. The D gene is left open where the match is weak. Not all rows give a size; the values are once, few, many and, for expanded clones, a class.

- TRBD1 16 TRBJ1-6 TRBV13 TGTGCCAGCAGCTTAGGGGGAGGGACAGGGAACTCACCCCTCCACTTT CASSLGGGTGNSPLHF
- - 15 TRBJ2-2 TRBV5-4 TGTGCCAGCAGCTTGAGGCAGACAAACACCGGGGAGCTGTTTTTT CASSLRQTNTGELFF
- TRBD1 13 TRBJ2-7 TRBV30 TGTGCCTATGACAGGGGTTTCTCCTACGAGCAGTACTTC CAYDRGFSYEQYF
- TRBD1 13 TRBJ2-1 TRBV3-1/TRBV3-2 TGTGCCAGCAGGTGGCAGGGGGCAGGGGAGCAGTTCTTC CASRWQGAGEQFF
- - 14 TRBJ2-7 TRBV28 TGTGCCAGCAGCCAGCCGGGGGTCCGCTACGAGCAGTACTTC CASSQPGVRYEQYF
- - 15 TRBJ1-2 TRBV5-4 TGTGCCAGCAGCTTGGGGGGACACGCTAACTATGGCTACACCTTC CASSLGGHANYGYTF
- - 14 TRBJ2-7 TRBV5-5 TGTGCCAGCAGCGTGGTGGAGGGGTCCTACGAGCAGTACTTC CASSVVEGSYEQYF
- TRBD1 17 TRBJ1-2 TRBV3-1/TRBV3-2 TGTGCCAGCAGCCAAACAGGGGTCGCCATCATTAACTATGGCTACACCTTC CASSQTGVAIINYGYTF
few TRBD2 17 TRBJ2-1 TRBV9 TGTGCCAGCAGCGTAGGGGCGGGGGGGAACGCCTACAATGAGCAGTTCTTC CASSVGAGGNAYNEQFF
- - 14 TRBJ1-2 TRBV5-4 TGTGCCAGCAGCTTCCAACAGGGCTTGAGCGGCTACACCTTC CASSFQQGLSGYTF
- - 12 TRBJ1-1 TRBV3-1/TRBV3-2 TGTGCCAGCAGCCAAGTTCGGTCTGAAGCTTTCTTT CASSQVRSEAFF
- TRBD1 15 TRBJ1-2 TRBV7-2 TGTGCCAGCAGCTTACGGACAGGGGCAAACTATGGCTACACCTTC CASSLRTGANYGYTF
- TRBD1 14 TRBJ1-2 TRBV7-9 TGTGCCAGCAGCTCGGCAGGGGGCGCTGGGGGCTACACCTTC CASSSAGGAGGYTF
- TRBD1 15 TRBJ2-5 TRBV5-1 TGCGCCAGCAGCTCAGGGACAGATTATCGAGAGACCCAGTACTTC CASSSGTDYRETQYF
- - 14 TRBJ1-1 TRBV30 TGTGCCTGGAGTGTGGGCAGCAGAAACACTGAAGCTTTCTTT CAWSVGSRNTEAFF
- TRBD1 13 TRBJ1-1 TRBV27 TGTGCCAGCAAACTGGACAGGGCTACTGAAGCTTTCTTT CASKLDRATEAFF
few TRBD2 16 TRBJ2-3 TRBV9 TGTGCCAGCAGCGTAGCGGGACTAGCGGGCACAGATACGCAGTATTTT CASSVAGLAGTDTQYF
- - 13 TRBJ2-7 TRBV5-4 TGTGCCAGCAGCTTGGTTCCGAGTATCGAGCAGTACTTC CASSLVPSIEQYF
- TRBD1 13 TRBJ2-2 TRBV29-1 TGCAGCGTTGTTCAGGGGGCGGGCGGGGAGCTGTTTTTT CSVVQGAGGELFF
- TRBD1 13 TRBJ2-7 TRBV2 TGTGCCAGCAGCAGACAGGGTTCCCACGAGCAGTACTTC CASSRQGSHEQYF
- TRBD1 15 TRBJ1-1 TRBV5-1 TGCGCCAGCAGCAAGCTCCGGGACAGGGACACTGAAGCTTTCTTT CASSKLRDRDTEAFF
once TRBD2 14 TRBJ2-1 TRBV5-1 TGCGCCAGCACCGGGGGGGCCGGATACAATGAGCAGTTCTTC CASTGGAGYNEQFF
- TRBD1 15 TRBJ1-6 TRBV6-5 TGTGCCAGCAGTCCCTCGGGACAGCATAATTCACCCCTCCACTTT CASSPSGQHNSPLHF
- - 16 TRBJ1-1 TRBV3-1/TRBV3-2 TGTGCCAGCAGCCAAGGTTTAGAGGGTAGGAACACTGAAGCTTTCTTT CASSQGLEGRNTEAFF
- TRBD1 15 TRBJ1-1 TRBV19 TGTGCCAGTAGTATAGGGACAGGGGGATTAACTGAAGCTTTCTTT CASSIGTGGLTEAFF
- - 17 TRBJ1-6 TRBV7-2 TGTGCCAGCAGCTTAATCGATCTTACAGTAATTAATTCACCCCTCCACTTT CASSLIDLTVINSPLHF
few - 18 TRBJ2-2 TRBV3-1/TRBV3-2 TGTGCCAGCAGCCAAGGTTCCTGGGCAGGGGCAAACACCGGGGAGCTGTTTTTT CASSQGSWAGANTGELFF
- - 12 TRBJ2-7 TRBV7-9 TGTGCCAGCAGCTTACACTCCTACGAGCAGTACTTC CASSLHSYEQYF
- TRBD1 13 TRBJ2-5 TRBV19 TGTGCCAGTAGATTGACAGGGGAGGAGACCCAGTACTTC CASRLTGEETQYF
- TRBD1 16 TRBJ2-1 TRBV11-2 TGTGCCAGCAGCTTAGCCGGGACAGGGGGTTACAATGAGCAGTTCTTC CASSLAGTGGYNEQFF
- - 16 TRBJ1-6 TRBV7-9 TGTGCCAGCAGCTTACAAGCAGCAACAGGGCCCCTCACCCTCCACTTT CASSLQAATGPLTLHF
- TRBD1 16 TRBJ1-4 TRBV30 TGTGCCTGGAGTGGGGACAGCGAAACAACTAATGAAAAACTGTTTTTT CAWSGDSETTNEKLFF
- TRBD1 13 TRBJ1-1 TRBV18 TGTGCCAGCGCAGGACAGGCAAACACTGAAGCTTTCTTT CASAGQANTEAFF
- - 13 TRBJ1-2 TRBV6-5 TGTGCCAGCACTTTCGGGGTTAACTATGGCTACACCTTC CASTFGVNYGYTF
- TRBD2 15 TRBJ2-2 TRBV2 TGTGCCAGCACCCTCGGGACTAGCGGGGGCGGGGAGCTGTTTTTT CASTLGTSGGGELFF
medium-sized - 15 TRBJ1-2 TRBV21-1 TGTGCCAGCACCCAACCAGACCCCGGGGGATATGGCTACACCTTC CASTQPDPGGYGYTF
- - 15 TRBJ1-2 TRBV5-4 TGTGCCAGCAGCCCAAAGGACACCTTTAACTATGGCTACACCTTC CASSPKDTFNYGYTF
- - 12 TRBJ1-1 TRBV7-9 TGTGCCAGCAGCTTATCATCAGGGGAGGCTTTCTTT CASSLSSGEAFF
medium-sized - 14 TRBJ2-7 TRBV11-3 TGTGCCAGCAGCTTCTCCGGGGACTCGCAACTTCAGTACTTC CASSFSGDSQLQYF
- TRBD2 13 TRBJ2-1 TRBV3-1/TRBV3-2 TGTGCCAGCAGCCAAGATCGGAGCGGGGTGCAGTTCTTC CASSQDRSGVQFF
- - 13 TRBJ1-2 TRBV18 TGTGCCAGCTCACCAGGGGGCGCGGAGGGCTACACCTTC CASSPGGAEGYTF
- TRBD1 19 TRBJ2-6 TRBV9 TGTGCCAGCAGCGCGCCCGGGACAGGGCACATCCCTGGGGCCAACGTCCTGACTTTC CASSAPGTGHIPGANVLTF
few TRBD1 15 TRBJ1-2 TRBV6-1 TGTGCCAGCAGTGAAGCCACAGGGGACCCTTATGGCTACACCTTC CASSEATGDPYGYTF
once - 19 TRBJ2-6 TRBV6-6 TGTGCCAGCAGTCTTAACCCCACCCATTTGAGGTCTGGGGCCAACGTCCTGACTTTC CASSLNPTHLRSGANVLTF
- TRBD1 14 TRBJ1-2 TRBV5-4 TGTGCCAGCAGCTTCGGGACAGGGGCGCTCGGCTACACCTTC CASSFGTGALGYTF
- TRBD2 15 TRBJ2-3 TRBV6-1 TGTGCCAGCAGTGAAACCCTAGCGGGGTCAGATACGCAGTATTTT CASSETLAGSDTQYF
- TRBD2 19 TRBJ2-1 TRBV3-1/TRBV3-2 TGTGCCAGCAGCTTGACTAGCGGGGGGGAACAGAGCTCCTACAATGAGCAGTTCTTC CASSLTSGGEQSSYNEQFF
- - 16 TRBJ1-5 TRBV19 TGTGCCAGTAGTTTCTCGACAGCTTATAGCAATCAGCCCCAGCATTTT CASSFSTAYSNQPQHF
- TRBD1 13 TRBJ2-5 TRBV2 TGTGCCAGCGCCCGGGACAGGGAAGAGACCCAGTACTTC CASARDREETQYF